Listed here is a single T cell receptor beta chain. This specimen comes from a study of blood T cell repertoires in COVID-19. Study-wide background: COVID-19 samples from acute and convalescent phases originated in the United States, Italy and Spain.

Profiled with immunoSEQ multiplex PCR; TCRdb holds only in-frame clones, not every one. The data contain 130,000 or so clones, 84% of them singletons. The CDR3 totals 13 residues. From germline, CDR1 is KGHSH and CDR2 LQKENI. Trimming took off 5 bases at V and 6 bases at J, with 13 bases between the two ends. The sample comprised peripheral blood. The chain joins TRBV18 to TRBJ1-2, with D tentatively TRBD1 (5 bases). This receptor was obtained from a man aged 25 to 40 with COVID-19, enrolled during active disease. In DNA form, the CDR3 reads TGTGCCAGCTCAGGGGGGACCCAAGATGGCTACACCTTC. Amino acid sequence: CASSGGTQDGYTF.